This T cell receptor beta chain was sequenced during a study of human T cells and chemical hapten exposure. Background on the study: The upper back received 0.01% DPC by patch testing, with results read at 6 days. Study-wide points: Donors were affected by alopecia, so their immune reaction might vary from that of healthy individuals.

MiXCR, run by TCRdb on the RACE reads, gives a single entry per CDR3 protein. The sample gives some 120,000 distinct CDR3 sequences, about 12% of which show up once; roughly 1.3% is in the top ten. Germline assignment: CDR1 ENHRY and CDR2 SYGVKD. The CDR3 extends over 13 amino acids. V was clipped by 3 bases and J by 3 bases, with 8 bases between them. Time point defined: patch test 1, 2 weeks after DPC sensitization. Regarding treatment: therapeutic diphenylcyclopropenone sensitization with weekly scalp DPC. This clonotype came up many times. Its antigen is undetermined. This receptor was taken from a woman in her fifties or sixties with alopecia areata. Some clones in this sample may be carry-over from other donors' samples. The sequences come from whole blood, collected in connection with sensitization to the hapten diphenylcyclopropenone (DPC). This chain uses TRBV10-3 with TRBJ1-1; perhaps TRBD1 as D (5 bases). CDR3 in amino acids: CAISELGDTEAFF. CDR3 nucleotides: TGTGCCATCAGTGAATTGGGGGACACTGAAGCTTTCTTT.